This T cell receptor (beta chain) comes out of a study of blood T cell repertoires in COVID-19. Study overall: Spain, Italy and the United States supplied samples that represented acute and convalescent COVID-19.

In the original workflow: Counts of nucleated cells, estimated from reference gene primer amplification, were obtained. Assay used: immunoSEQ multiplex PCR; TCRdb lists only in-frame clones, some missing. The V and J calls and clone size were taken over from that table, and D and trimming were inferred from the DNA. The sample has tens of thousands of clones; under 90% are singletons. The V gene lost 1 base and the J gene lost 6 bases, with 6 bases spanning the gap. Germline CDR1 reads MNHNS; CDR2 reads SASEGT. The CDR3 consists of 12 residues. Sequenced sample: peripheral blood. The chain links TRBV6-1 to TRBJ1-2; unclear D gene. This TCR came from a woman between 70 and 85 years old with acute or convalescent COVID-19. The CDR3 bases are TGTGCCAGCAGTGAAGTGGGAGATGGCTACACCTTC. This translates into CASSEVGDGYTF.